The clone carrying this TCR beta chain was picked up a small number of times. The antigen is unknown. These data are taken from a study of identical twins. Study-wide results and caveats: In drawing conclusions, the study used cross-sectional statistical analysis and did not follow the same donors. Alpha sequences out of frame and shared by twins had excess low generation probability.

Template switching added a universal primer site, and cDNA bore unique molecular identifiers. TCRdb redid the calling of the 5' RACE reads with MiXCR, one entry per CDR3 protein. The table lists nearly 900,000 distinct CDR3 sequences, 9% to 15% of them singletons, with 1.5% to 2% in the top ten. After removal of 6 bases from V and 0 bases from J, the junction contained 8 bases not matched to a gene. Germline V lookup: CDR1 MRHNA, CDR2 SNTAGT. This CDR3 region has 17 residues. These data also featured in a second study, about yellow fever vaccine responses in identical twins. As that report states: Twins' T cell vaccine responses reportedly looked partly convergent, partly personalized.

This chain uses TRBV6-4 with TRBJ2-2, with 9 bases aligning to TRBD2. The TCR was taken from a woman in her late teens or twenties in good health. The sample consisted of PBMCs. The CDR3 sequence is CASSPSGGFANTGELFF. CDR3 DNA sequence: TGTGCCAGCAGCCCGAGCGGGGGGTTCGCGAACACCGGGGAGCTGTTTTTT.